Detailed here is one TCR beta chain. These data originate in a study of regulatory T cells in long-lasting Graves disease. Described time point: persistent/refractory GD, antithyroid drugs over 5 years with positive TRAb. The TCR library used RNA extracted from PBMCs. Graves' disease diagnoses followed American Thyroid Association guidelines. V lost 4 bases and J lost 4, with 9 bases in between. Germline CDR1 reads SEHNR; CDR2 reads FQNEAQ (reference sequence). The CDR3 extends over 13 amino acids. The TCR beta library used iRepertoire HTBI primers with Arm-PCR amplification of CDR3. One entry per CDR3 protein results from TCRdb running MiXCR on the multiplex PCR reads. The sample contains hundreds of thousands of distinct CDR3 sequences, around 20% of which appear only once.

The starting material was peripheral blood mononuclear cells (PBMCs), obtained when the disease was refractory, from a patient treated with antithyroid drugs. This sequence was found in a female donor with Graves disease. V and J are TRBV7-9 and TRBJ2-3; no firm D call. CDR3 protein: CASSSLSPDTQYF. CDR3 nucleotides: TGTGCCAGCAGCTCTCTTTCCCCAGATACGCAGTATTTT.